What follows are 29 T cell receptor beta chains derived from one specimen sequenced in a study of blood T cells in healthy people across ages. Sample-barcoded 5' priming and a J-beta primer mix drove a second PCR of roughly 6 to 12 cycles. TCRdb ran MiXCR on the 5' RACE reads and lists one entry per CDR3 protein. The sample shows 750,000 to 1,000,000 distinct CDR3 sequences, 25% to 30% of them seen only once. These data are also associated with another study on T cells of mothers and their children.

Sequences were obtained from blood. Source of these receptors: a woman in her forties in good health.

The genes are TRBV6-1 and TRBJ2-1, with 7 bases that match TRBD1. The junction had 4 bases not matched to a gene; V was cut back by 7 bases and J by 4 bases. The CDR3 length is 13 residues. The V gene's germline CDR1 is MNHNS and CDR2 SASEGT. The DNA of the CDR3 is TGTGCCAGCACCGGGACAGAGTACAATGAGCAGTTCTTC. It specifies CASTGTEYNEQFF.

This clonotype occurred a few times. The V and J genes are TRBV7-2 and TRBJ1-5; D gene uncertain. V was shortened by 1 base and J by 5 bases, with 12 bases between the two germline ends. The CDR3 runs to 15 residues. Germline V gene lookup returns CDR1 SGHTA and CDR2 FQGNSA. CDR3 loop: CASSLEWAGDQPQHF. CDR3 nucleotide sequence: TGTGCCAGCAGCTTAGAGTGGGCCGGGGATCAGCCCCAGCATTTT.

This clonotype was recorded at least ten times. The chain combines TRBV6-6 with TRBJ1-2; the D gene is possibly TRBD1 (5 bases). V lost 5 bases and J lost 7, with 14 bases in between. The CDR3 loop spans 13 amino acids. Germline V lookup: CDR1 MNHNY, CDR2 SVGAGI (reference sequence). This chain's CDR3 is CASSTRGTLGYTF. Written as DNA, the CDR3 is TGTGCCAGCAGTACCCGCGGGACGCTTGGCTACACCTTC.

The chain joins TRBV28 to TRBJ1-2; D uncertain. Trimming took 2 bases from V and 0 from J, leaving 10 bases between them. The CDR3 totals 15 residues. CDR1 MDHEN and CDR2 SYDVKM come from the germline V gene. This chain's CDR3 is CASSLNSVANYGYTF. In nucleotides, the CDR3 is TGTGCCAGCAGTTTAAATTCCGTAGCTAACTATGGCTACACCTTC.

This clonotype was picked up many times. This chain uses TRBV7-3 with TRBJ2-5; 8 nucleotides agree with TRBD1. V shed 5 bases and J 5 bases; nucleotides not matched to a gene: 13. Germline CDR1 is SGHTA and CDR2 is FQGTGA. This CDR3 has 16 amino acids. The CDR3 loop is CASSKGTGREYETQYF. In DNA, the CDR3 is TGTGCCAGCAGCAAAGGGACAGGCCGAGAGTACGAGACCCAGTACTTC.

This clonotype showed up many times. V is TRBV10-3 and J is TRBJ1-4; 10 nucleotides align to TRBD1. The V and J ends lost 7 bases and 0 bases, in that order; junction bases with no gene match: 11. This CDR3 comprises 18 residues. Germline lookup yields CDR1 ENHRY and CDR2 SYGVKD. CDR3 protein: CAIILRDRGDSTNEKLFF. CDR3 nucleotides: TGTGCCATCATCCTACGGGACAGGGGAGACTCAACTAATGAAAAACTGTTTTTT.

The chain has TRBV7-2 and TRBJ2-2; 14 bases fit TRBD2. Germline lookup yields CDR1 SGHTA and CDR2 FQGNSA. J gave up 8 bases and V 5 bases, and 10 bases lay outside the gene matches. The CDR3 runs 17 residues. The CDR3 loop is CASSARRLAGGRGELFF. As DNA, the CDR3 is TGTGCCAGCAGCGCCAGGAGACTAGCGGGGGGGCGAGGGGAGCTGTTTTTT.

The V and J genes are TRBV27 and TRBJ2-5; a weak D match, TRBD2 (6 bases). Looked up from germline, CDR1 is MNHEY and CDR2 is SMNVEV (reference sequence). V was trimmed by 0 bases and J by 11 bases, leaving 13 bases between them. This CDR3 is 13 amino acids long. The CDR3 here is CASSLSPGLQQYF. CDR3 coding DNA: TGTGCCAGCAGTTTATCCCCGGGACTCCAGCAGTACTTC.

There are many counts of this clonotype. The chain has TRBV25-1 and TRBJ2-3; a weak D match, TRBD1 (6 bases). The CDR3 loop spans 15 amino acids. The V and J ends lost 1 base and 1 base respectively, with 9 bases between them. From germline, CDR1 is MGHDK and CDR2 SYGVNS. The CDR3 spells CASSESHRGTDTQYF. CDR3 nucleotides: TGTGCCAGCAGTGAATCCCACAGGGGCACAGATACGCAGTATTTT.

This clonotype was seen ten or more times. The V call is TRBV20-1, the J call TRBJ1-2, with D hard to call. Germline V gives CDR1 DFQATT, CDR2 SNEGSKA (reference sequence). CDR3 size: 13 residues. Between the trimmed V and J ends, which lost 1 base and 6 bases, there was a span of 12 bases. CDR3: CSARATVLDGYTF. CDR3 sequence (DNA): TGCAGTGCTAGAGCGACGGTCTTGGATGGCTACACCTTC.

This clonotype came up a few times. The rearrangement links TRBV3-1 to TRBJ1-6, with 8 nucleotides matching TRBD1. Trimming removed 1 base from V and 3 bases from J; junction bases left unmatched: 8. The CDR3 spans 18 residues. From germline, CDR1 is LGHDT and CDR2 YNNKEL (reference sequence). This CDR3 reads CASSQVRDRKVYNSPLHF. DNA of the CDR3: TGTGCCAGCAGCCAAGTTCGGGACAGGAAAGTCTATAATTCACCCCTCCACTTT.

V usage is TRBV25-1 and J usage is TRBJ2-3; D remains ambiguous. The V gene's germline CDR1 is MGHDK and CDR2 SYGVNS. The CDR3 has 11 amino acids. The V and J ends lost 7 bases and 2 bases respectively, with 4 bases between them. The CDR3, as DNA: TGTGCCAGCATTTACACAGATACGCAGTATTTT. Its protein product is CASIYTDTQYF. Using reference TRBV25-1 and TRBJ2-3 for the parts outside the CDR3, the full variable domain is EADIYQTPRYLVIGTGKKITLECSQTMGHDKMYWYQQDPGMELHLIHYSYGVNSTEKGDLSSESTVSRIRTEHFPLTLESARPSHTSQYLCASIYTDTQYFGPGTRLTVL.

This chain joins TRBV6-5 and TRBJ2-1; perhaps TRBD2 as D (6 bases). Per the germline V gene, CDR1 is MNHEY and CDR2 is SVGAGI. V was trimmed by 8 bases and J by 10 bases, leaving 18 bases between them. The CDR3 is 13 amino acids. The DNA for the CDR3 is TGTGCCAGCGGAGGGGCCTATCGATGGGAGCAGTTCTTC. It codes for CASGGAYRWEQFF.

This clonotype was seen a few times. A much more abundant neighbour one base away suggests this may be a read error. The V and J genes are TRBV27 and TRBJ2-7, with TRBD2 identical over 8 bases. The CDR3 sequence is 15 residues long. Germline lookup yields CDR1 MNHEY and CDR2 SMNVEV (reference sequence). Written as DNA, the CDR3 is TGTACCAGCAAAGAAAAGCGGGGGAGCTTCTACGAGCAGTACTTC. Its protein product is CTSKEKRGSFYEQYF.

The V and J genes are TRBV27 and TRBJ1-1, with D possibly being TRBD1 (6 bases). V lost 6 bases, J lost 10 bases, and 15 bases lay in between. Per the germline V gene, CDR1 is MNHEY and CDR2 is SMNVEV (reference sequence). The CDR3 extends over 12 amino acids. The CDR3 sequence is CASRDAQGIAFF. CDR3 DNA: TGTGCCAGCAGAGACGCACAGGGTATAGCTTTCTTT.

This sequence joins TRBV6-2 or TRBV6-3 and TRBJ1-2; 8 bases are a match to TRBD1. The CDR3 loop spans 15 amino acids. V lost 6 bases and J lost 4; bases outside the gene matches: 10. Germline assignment: CDR1 MNHEY and CDR2 SVGEGT. Written as DNA, the CDR3 is TGTGCCAGCAGAAACTCGGGACAGGTTATCTATGGCTACACCTTC. This encodes CASRNSGQVIYGYTF.

This clonotype was found a few times. This sequence joins TRBV27 and TRBJ2-1, with TRBD2 as a possible D gene (5 bases). The V end lost 3 bases, the J end lost 6 bases, and 12 bases lay between the germline ends. The CDR3 has 14 amino acids. Germline-derived CDR1 and CDR2 are MNHEY and SMNVEV (reference sequence). The CDR3 loop is CASSFLTGTNEQFF. CDR3 DNA sequence: TGTGCCAGCAGTTTTCTCACGGGAACCAATGAGCAGTTCTTC.

The chain is built from TRBV2 and TRBJ1-2; D gene uncertain. Trimming took off 7 bases at V and 1 base at J, with 13 bases between the two ends. This CDR3 is built from 14 residues. Germline CDR1 SNHLY, CDR2 FYNNEI. The CDR3, as DNA: TGTGCCAGCACGAATCTCAATCTTAACTATGGCTACACCTTC. Translation gives CASTNLNLNYGYTF.

The table lists this clonotype with many counts. The gene calls are TRBV15 and TRBJ1-2; 8 nucleotides line up with TRBD1. With 0 bases clipped from V and 2 bases from J, the junction kept 2 bases outside the gene matches. The length of the CDR3 is 15 residues. Per the germline V gene, CDR1 is LNHNV and CDR2 is YYDKDF (reference sequence). Here the CDR3 reads CATSRDRDRNYGYTF. The CDR3 nucleotides are TGTGCCACCAGCAGAGATAGGGACAGGAACTATGGCTACACCTTC.

This chain links TRBV12-3 or TRBV12-4 with TRBJ2-3, with D possibly matching TRBD1 (5 bases). The CDR3 runs 16 residues. V lost 1 base and J lost 0, with 11 bases in between. CDR3 nucleotides: TGTGCCAGCAGTTTAGGGTGGGGCGCTAGCACAGATACGCAGTATTTT. The encoded protein is CASSLGWGASTDTQYF.

This clonotype has more than one count but fewer than ten. The chain joins TRBV7-2 to TRBJ2-7; D is uncertain. Germline CDR1 reads SGHTA; CDR2 reads FQGNSA. The CDR3 totals 13 residues. Trimming cost V 5 bases and J 2 bases, with 10 bases left between them. The DNA for the CDR3 is TGTGCCAGCAGCCTCCAAAGAGCCTACGAGCAGTACTTC. Its translation: CASSLQRAYEQYF.

V is TRBV10-3 and J is TRBJ1-6; D not resolved. Germline V gene lookup returns CDR1 ENHRY and CDR2 SYGVKD. The V end lost 7 bases, the J end lost 7 bases, and 11 bases lay between the germline ends. This CDR3 region has 13 residues. The CDR3, as DNA: TGTGCCATCACGCAGGAGGACAATTCACCCCTCCACTTT. Encoded protein: CAITQEDNSPLHF.

This clonotype has a handful of counts. V usage is TRBV18 and J usage is TRBJ1-2; 9 nucleotides match TRBD1. Germline CDR1 is KGHSH and CDR2 is LQKENI. Losses at the gene ends were 3 bases for V and 4 bases for J; bases not matched to a gene: 9. The CDR3 totals 16 residues. CDR3 protein: CASSPGQGGLSYGYTF. The CDR3 DNA follows: TGTGCCAGCTCACCGGGACAGGGCGGATTAAGCTATGGCTACACCTTC.

The sample holds many counts of this clonotype. V usage is TRBV7-2 and J usage is TRBJ1-5; maybe TRBD1 (5 bases). The CDR3 covers 14 residues. CDR1 and CDR2 (germline): SGHTA, FQGNSA. Trimming pared 5 bases from V and 5 bases from J, leaving 13 bases between. CDR3 coding DNA: TGTGCCAGCAGCGAGAGGGCAGGGTATCAGCCCCAGCATTTT. Translation gives CASSERAGYQPQHF.

This clonotype has just a few counts. The V gene is TRBV7-6, the J gene TRBJ2-3; 9 bases agree with TRBD1. This CDR3 has 16 amino acids. Germline values: CDR1 SGHVS, CDR2 FNYEAQ. Trimming removed 5 bases from V and 5 bases from J; junction bases left unmatched: 11. The CDR3 protein is CASSPGTGMFGDTQYF. CDR3 coding DNA: TGTGCCAGCAGCCCCGGGACAGGGATGTTCGGAGATACGCAGTATTTT.

The sample holds many counts of this clonotype. The genes are TRBV29-1 and TRBJ2-7, with 9 bases fitting TRBD1. This CDR3 has 18 residues. Germline CDR1 is SQVTM and CDR2 is ANQGSEA. The V gene end was trimmed by 4 bases and the J gene end by 0 bases; junction bases not matched to a gene: 16. CDR3 amino acids: CSVVSGDVGDRVSYEQYF. The CDR3 DNA reads TGCAGCGTTGTCTCTGGTGATGTAGGGGACAGGGTCTCCTACGAGCAGTACTTC.

This clonotype was seen more than once but under ten times. The CDR3 nucleotides are TGTGCCAGCACCCCTAGCGGGGCAGGGAGCTATGGCTACACCTTC. This translates into CASTPSGAGSYGYTF. The rearrangement joins TRBV27 to TRBJ1-2; possibly TRBD1 for D (5 bases). Germline V gene lookup returns CDR1 MNHEY and CDR2 SMNVEV (reference sequence). V lost 7 bases and J 4 bases, leaving 19 bases between the germline ends. The CDR3 extends over 15 amino acids.

This clonotype has just one count. The chain employs TRBV5-1 and TRBJ1-2, with D possibly being TRBD1 (5 bases). V gave up 0 bases and J gave up 2 bases, with 14 bases separating them. The V gene's germline CDR1 is SGHRS and CDR2 YFSETQ. CDR3 size: 16 residues. CDR3 residues: CASSLVVGATNYGYTF. CDR3 DNA: TGCGCCAGCAGCTTGGTGGTCGGGGCTACCAACTATGGCTACACCTTC.

The chain employs TRBV6-2 or TRBV6-3 and TRBJ2-3, with 9 bases fitting TRBD1. Germline V gives CDR1 MNHEY, CDR2 SVGEGT. V lost 2 bases to trimming and J lost 7 bases; unmatched junction nucleotides: 10. The CDR3 contains 16 residues. CDR3 bases: TGTGCCAGCAGTTACGGGGGACAGGGTGAATGGAATACGCAGTATTTT. It encodes CASSYGGQGEWNTQYF.